What follows is one T cell receptor beta chain and its context. The antigen is not known. The PCR employed 60 Vbeta primers together with 13 Jbeta primers. Here immunoSEQ multiplex PCR was the method, and the copy in TCRdb shows in-frame clones only, minus some. The profile covers approximately 180,000 clones, with 60% to 80% appearing a single time and roughly 5.8% taken by the ten largest. The entry originates in a study of cytomegalovirus exposure and HLA in healthy donors. Study-level findings and limits: Prior analysis indicated that the majority of TCR beta V segments exhibited productivity approximately 87% or approximately 30% of the time.

The germline CDR1 and CDR2 sequences are MNHEY and SVGAGI. The CDR3 has 12 residues. The V and J ends lost 5 bases and 8 bases respectively, with 10 bases between them. This TCR derives from a man aged 40-55 years in good health and CMV-seropositive. The sample was PBMCs. The chain uses TRBV6-5 and TRBJ2-1, with D perhaps matching TRBD2 (5 bases). DNA for the CDR3: TGTGCCAGCAGTCTACTAGGCGATGAGCAGTTCTTC. It yields the protein CASSLLGDEQFF.